One sample yielded the 29 T cell receptor beta chains listed below, sequenced in a study of cytomegalovirus exposure and HLA in healthy donors. Here immunoSEQ multiplex PCR was the method, and the copy in TCRdb shows in-frame clones only, minus some. This sample has 150,000 to 200,000 clones, with about 86% found just once. Sequenced sample: PBMCs. These TCRs come from a woman aged 25 to 45 in good health and CMV-seronegative.

The rearrangement uses TRBV7-9 and TRBJ1-3; the D is unclear. CDR1 is SEHNR, CDR2 FQNEAQ, per germline (reference sequence). This CDR3 is 16 amino acids long. V gave up 5 bases and J gave up 7 bases, with 21 bases separating them. DNA of the CDR3: TGTGCCAGCAGCCCGGATAATAATAGGATCGGGAACACCATATATTTT. Its protein product is CASSPDNNRIGNTIYF.

The chain has TRBV15 and TRBJ1-2, with D maybe TRBD1 (6 bases). With 2 bases removed from V and 2 bases from J, the gap between germline ends came to 12 bases. This CDR3 spans 15 amino acids. In germline, CDR1 is LNHNV, CDR2 YYDKDF (reference sequence). The CDR3 bases are TGTGCCACCAGCAGACACATCGGACAGAACTATGGCTACACCTTC. It yields the protein CATSRHIGQNYGYTF.

The chain links TRBV19 to TRBJ2-1; no clear D. CDR1 LNHDA and CDR2 SQIVND come from the germline V gene (reference sequence). The V end lost 3 bases, the J end lost 4 bases, and 7 bases lay between the germline ends. The CDR3 has 13 amino acids. The CDR3 region is CASSISSYNEQFF. In DNA form, the CDR3 reads TGTGCCAGTAGTATTAGCTCGTACAATGAGCAGTTCTTC.

This clone was seen a single time. The gene calls are TRBV11-2 and TRBJ2-2; 14 positions agree with TRBD2. The J segment lost 1 base and the V segment lost 11 bases, leaving 3 bases of the junction unmatched. The CDR3 has 15 residues. CDR1 is SGHAT, CDR2 FQNNGV, per germline. In nucleotides, the CDR3 is TGTGCCTCAGGGACTAGCGGGGGGAACACCGGGGAGCTGTTTTTT. Translated, it gives CASGTSGGNTGELFF.

V and J are TRBV6-1 and TRBJ2-7, with D possibly matching TRBD2 (7 bases). V lost 5 bases to trimming and J lost 10 bases, with 21 bases between them. Germline assignment: CDR1 MNHNS and CDR2 SASEGT. The CDR3 runs to 14 residues. The chain's CDR3 is CASSSGTITPSQYF. CDR3 DNA sequence: TGTGCCAGCAGTAGCGGGACAATAACTCCTAGTCAGTACTTC.

The V gene is TRBV28, the J gene TRBJ2-3; 7 bases are shared with TRBD2. From germline, CDR1 is MDHEN and CDR2 SYDVKM. With V trimmed by 8 bases and J by 0 bases, 14 bases remained unmatched. The CDR3 runs to 17 residues. Written as DNA, the CDR3 is TGTGCCAGCTGTAAATCCGAACTAGCGAGTAGCACAGATACGCAGTATTTT. Encoded protein: CASCKSELASSTDTQYF. Together with reference TRBV28 and TRBJ2-3, the CDR3 gives the full variable domain: DVKVTQSSRYLVKRTGEKVFLECVQDMDHENMFWYRQDPGLGLRLIYFSYDVKMKEKGDIPEGYSVSREKKERFSLILESASTNQTSMYLCASCKSELASSTDTQYFGPGTRLTVL.

V and J are TRBV7-6 and TRBJ1-6, with D maybe TRBD1 (6 bases). The CDR3 consists of 18 residues. In germline, CDR1 is SGHVS, CDR2 FNYEAQ. Trimming shortened V by 2 bases and J by 7 bases, and 21 bases separated the two germline ends. CDR3 nucleotide sequence: TGTGCCAGCAGCTTAAGGGGGACCCACGAATGGGTGAATTCACCCCTCCACTTT. As protein: CASSLRGTHEWVNSPLHF.

V gene TRBV4-3 combines with J gene TRBJ2-1; TRBD1 might be the D (5 bases). Per germline, CDR1 LGHNA and CDR2 YSLEER. Trimming removed 1 base at V and 0 bases at J, with 10 bases between. The CDR3 spans 16 residues. The CDR3 protein is CASSQGTRASYNEQFF. CDR3 DNA: TGCGCCAGCAGCCAAGGGACAAGGGCCTCCTACAATGAGCAGTTCTTC.

This chain uses TRBV4-1 with TRBJ2-5; tentatively, D is TRBD1 (5 bases). This CDR3 is built from 14 residues. V lost 0 bases and J 12 bases, leaving 17 bases between the germline ends. Germline CDR1 is MGHRA and CDR2 is YSYEKL. CDR3 residues: CASSQDRASPSEYF. CDR3 nucleotides: TGCGCCAGCAGCCAAGACAGGGCCTCACCCAGCGAGTACTTC.

J is TRBJ2-4 and V is TRBV7-9; unclear D gene. The V and J ends lost 7 bases and 6 bases respectively, with 13 bases between them. Germline loops: CDR1 SEHNR, CDR2 FQNEAQ (reference sequence). The CDR3 is 13 amino acids. The CDR3, as DNA: TGTGCCAGCATCCCCTCGGGTGGAAACATTCAGTACTTC. Translation: CASIPSGGNIQYF.

V and J are TRBV5-4 and TRBJ1-6, with 7 nucleotides matching TRBD1. The CDR3 spans 14 residues. Germline values: CDR1 SGHNT, CDR2 YYREEE (reference sequence). Unmatched junction bases numbered 4, after V lost 4 bases and J lost 6 bases. CDR3 protein: CASSPGTANSPLHF. CDR3 sequence (DNA): TGTGCCAGCAGCCCCGGGACAGCTAATTCACCCCTCCACTTT.

The chain recombines TRBV11-2 with TRBJ2-7; TRBD1 matches 9 bases. Germline trimming cut 6 bases from V and 3 bases from J; bases unmatched to any gene: 9. CDR1 is SGHAT, CDR2 FQNNGV, per germline. This CDR3 region has 15 residues. The CDR3 is CASRYLRTGDYEQYF. As DNA, the CDR3 is TGTGCCAGCAGATATCTAAGGACAGGGGACTACGAGCAGTACTTC.

This clone was seen only a few times. V usage is TRBV9 and J usage is TRBJ2-5; a weak D match, TRBD1 (6 bases). The germline V gene encodes CDR1 SGDLS and CDR2 YYNGEE. The CDR3 covers 15 residues. V was clipped by 0 bases and J by 2 bases, with 11 bases between them. CDR3 amino acids: CASSVEGTPQETQYF. In DNA form, the CDR3 reads TGTGCCAGCAGCGTAGAGGGGACACCTCAAGAGACCCAGTACTTC. The variable domain in full, completed from reference TRBV9 and TRBJ2-5, reads DSGVTQTPKHLITATGQRVTLRCSPRSGDLSVYWYQQSLDQGLQFLIQYYNGEERAKGNILERFSAQQFPDLHSELNLSSLELGDSALYFCASSVEGTPQETQYFGPGTRLLVL.

This clone has a single count. The chain joins TRBV19 to TRBJ1-2; 9 bases align to TRBD1. CDR3 size: 15 residues. The V and J ends lost 3 bases and 8 bases, in that order; junction bases with no gene match: 10. Per the germline V gene, CDR1 is LNHDA and CDR2 is SQIVND (reference sequence). The CDR3 bases are TGTGCCAGTAGTATCGCTGGGACAGGGCAGACGGGCTACACCTTC. This codes for CASSIAGTGQTGYTF.

This clone was recorded a few times. The rearrangement links TRBV30 to TRBJ2-7; TRBD1 matches 7 bases. The CDR3 loop spans 14 amino acids. The ends lost 5 bases at V and 2 bases at J; junction bases unmatched: 9. Germline values: CDR1 GTSNPN, CDR2 SVGIG (reference sequence). The CDR3 protein is CAWGSGTVTYEQYF. CDR3 DNA: TGTGCCTGGGGCTCCGGGACAGTTACCTACGAGCAGTACTTC.

V usage is TRBV19 and J usage is TRBJ1-1, with TRBD1 as a possible D gene (6 bases). V lost 5 bases, J lost 3 bases, and 16 bases lay in between. The CDR3 covers 15 residues. The germline V gene encodes CDR1 LNHDA and CDR2 SQIVND (reference sequence). The CDR3 region is CASSAPTGIDTEAFF. The DNA for the CDR3 is TGTGCCAGTAGTGCTCCTACAGGGATCGACACTGAAGCTTTCTTT.

The chain uses TRBV4-1 and TRBJ1-6; 7 nucleotides line up with TRBD1. Trimming cost V 1 base and J 7 bases; bases outside gene matches: 7. The CDR3 spans 16 residues. The germline gives CDR1 MGHRA, CDR2 YSYEKL. This CDR3 reads CASSQGADRPNSPLHF. DNA for the CDR3: TGCGCCAGCAGCCAAGGAGCGGACAGGCCCAATTCACCCCTCCACTTT.

This clone was picked up a small number of times. This chain connects TRBV6-5 to TRBJ2-7; perhaps TRBD1 as D (6 bases). V shed 7 bases and J shed 1 base, with 11 bases lying between them. This CDR3 has 13 residues. The germline V gene encodes CDR1 MNHEY and CDR2 SVGAGI. Here the CDR3 reads CASNKGQSYEQYF. CDR3 sequence (DNA): TGTGCCAGCAACAAAGGACAGTCCTACGAGCAGTACTTC.

J is TRBJ1-6 and V is TRBV6-4; 9 bases map to TRBD1. Per the germline V gene, CDR1 is MRHNA and CDR2 is SNTAGT. Unmatched junction bases numbered 8, after V lost 5 bases and J lost 12 bases. CDR3 length: 14 residues. CDR3 residues: CASSSGQGLGPLHF. CDR3 DNA sequence: TGTGCCAGCAGTTCGGGACAGGGTTTAGGACCCCTCCACTTT.

V and J are TRBV7-9 and TRBJ1-2; D is perhaps TRBD1 (6 bases). Germline CDR1 reads SEHNR; CDR2 reads FQNEAQ (reference sequence). The CDR3 length is 14 residues. Trimming took off 5 bases at V and 4 bases at J, with 14 bases between the two ends. The CDR3 is CASSNAGTIYGYTF. The CDR3 DNA reads TGTGCCAGCAGCAACGCCGGGACAATCTATGGCTACACCTTC.

The rearrangement joins TRBV14 to TRBJ2-2; no reliable D call. CDR3 length: 15 residues. V gave up 1 base and J gave up 6 bases, with 12 bases separating them. Per germline, CDR1 SGHDN and CDR2 FVKESK. CDR3 residues: CASSQGQLGAGELFF. The CDR3 DNA reads as TGTGCCAGCAGCCAAGGTCAGCTGGGCGCCGGGGAGCTGTTTTTT.

The chain uses TRBV9 and TRBJ1-6, with D tentatively TRBD1 (5 bases). Trimming pared 4 bases from V and 0 bases from J, leaving 17 bases between. Looked up from germline, CDR1 is SGDLS and CDR2 is YYNGEE. This CDR3 spans 18 amino acids. The CDR3 protein is CASSTRPGFPSYNSPLHF. CDR3 coding DNA: TGTGCCAGCAGCACCCGCCCAGGGTTTCCCTCCTATAATTCACCCCTCCACTTT.

CDR3 sequence (DNA): TGTGCCAGCAGACAGGACAGAAATAGCAATCAGCCCCAGCATTTT. This encodes CASRQDRNSNQPQHF. The chain has TRBV6-5 and TRBJ1-5; D is possibly TRBD1 (6 bases). The CDR3 length is 15 residues. The germline V gene encodes CDR1 MNHEY and CDR2 SVGAGI. The ends were cut back, 6 bases at V and 0 bases at J, with 12 bases in the middle.

This chain uses TRBV2 with TRBJ2-2; 11 nucleotides match TRBD2. The CDR3 covers 15 residues. V shed 8 bases, J shed 6 bases, and the junction held 8 bases outside the gene matches. Germline V gene data show CDR1 as SNHLY and CDR2 as FYNNEI. This CDR3 reads CASGSGGAIPGELFF. CDR3 coding DNA: TGTGCCAGCGGTAGCGGGGGGGCCATACCCGGGGAGCTGTTTTTT.

The genes are TRBV14 and TRBJ2-7; D uncertain. The CDR3 spans 13 residues. CDR1 SGHDN and CDR2 FVKESK come from the germline V gene. The V gene lost 1 base and the J gene lost 7 bases, with 11 bases spanning the gap. The chain's CDR3 is CASSQGALGEQYF. As DNA, the CDR3 is TGTGCCAGCAGCCAAGGGGCCTTGGGTGAGCAGTACTTC.

The chain is built from TRBV5-4 and TRBJ1-2; no definite D call. Germline V gene sequence: CDR1 SGHNT, CDR2 YYREEE (reference sequence). The V and J ends lost 0 bases and 8 bases respectively, with 14 bases between them. The CDR3 consists of 14 residues. The CDR3 region has the DNA TGTGCCAGCAGCTTGGAACGGGAGGTGGCCGGCTACACCTTC. It codes for CASSLEREVAGYTF.

The chain couples TRBV27 to TRBJ2-1; TRBD2 is a possible D gene (5 bases). Germline CDR1 reads MNHEY; CDR2 reads SMNVEV (reference sequence). Trimming cost V 8 bases and J 6 bases, with 17 bases left between them. The CDR3 is made up of 14 amino acids. In nucleotides, the CDR3 is TGTGCCAGCGGTCTGGGAGAGTCGCGCAATGAGCAGTTCTTC. Residues: CASGLGESRNEQFF.

The table lists this clone with many counts. The V gene is TRBV6-4, the J gene TRBJ1-1; TRBD1 is a possible D gene (5 bases). Germline V gene sequence: CDR1 MRHNA, CDR2 SNTAGT. The CDR3 is made up of 14 amino acids. Trimming took off 6 bases at V and 7 bases at J, with 18 bases between the two ends. The CDR3: CASSPGGEAYEAFF. CDR3 DNA: TGTGCCAGCAGCCCCGGGGGGGAGGCGTATGAAGCTTTCTTT.

The chain combines TRBV6-4 with TRBJ2-1; possibly TRBD2 for D (5 bases). Trimming cost V 2 bases and J 8 bases, with 28 bases left between them. Germline assignment: CDR1 MRHNA and CDR2 SNTAGT. This CDR3 region has 19 residues. CDR3 DNA: TGTGCCAGCAGTGACCCAGAGATAGGGATCCTTCGGGAATTGGATGAGCAGTTCTTC. This sequence encodes CASSDPEIGILRELDEQFF.